Listed below are T cell receptor beta chains from one sample, sequenced in a study of radiotherapy plus CTLA-4 blockade in lung cancer. The assay was immunoSEQ multiplex PCR, and TCRdb's table has in-frame clones only and misses some. The table has about 33,000 clones, about 81% seen once. The specimen comprised peripheral blood, sampled from a patient treated with radiotherapy plus ipilimumab. Receptors originate from a human donor with non-small cell lung cancer that progressed on radiotherapy plus ipilimumab. The CDR3 runs from the conserved cysteine through the conserved F or W. The D gene is left open where the match is weak. The size entry is marked missing in some rows and otherwise reads once, few, many or a size class.

TRBV7-2,TRBD1,few,TRBJ2-7,CASSLGTGPHEQYF,TGTGCCAGCAGCTTAGGGACAGGGCCGCACGAGCAGTACTTC
TRBV14,NA,once,TRBJ2-2,CASSQIGRLFGELFF,TGTGCCAGCAGCCAGATAGGGAGACTTTTCGGGGAGCTGTTTTTT
TRBV27,NA,once,TRBJ1-2,CASSLCGDRLLLHYGYTF,TGTGCCAGCAGCCTCTGTGGAGACAGGCTCTTACTCCACTATGGCTACACCTTC
TRBV7-2,NA,NA,TRBJ2-7,CASSLPFLATSYEQYF,TGTGCCAGCAGCTTACCCTTTCTAGCGACGTCCTACGAGCAGTACTTC
TRBV11-2,TRBD2,few,TRBJ2-3,CASSLDAGGTDTQYF,TGTGCCAGCAGCTTAGACGCGGGGGGCACAGATACGCAGTATTTT
TRBV7-2,TRBD2,NA,TRBJ2-1,CASSLVPAGGYNEQFF,TGTGCCAGCAGCTTAGTCCCAGCGGGGGGATACAATGAGCAGTTCTTC
TRBV6-4,NA,NA,TRBJ1-1,CASAFSAILGTEAFF,TGTGCCAGCGCCTTTAGCGCCATTCTAGGCACTGAAGCTTTCTTT
TRBV10-2,TRBD2,NA,TRBJ2-5,CASRGLAGAVFQETQYF,TGCGCCAGCAGAGGACTAGCGGGTGCCGTATTCCAAGAGACCCAGTACTTC
TRBV9,NA,NA,TRBJ1-1,CASSVGRGETEAFF,TGTGCCAGCAGCGTAGGCAGGGGTGAAACTGAAGCTTTCTTT
TRBV10-2,TRBD2,NA,TRBJ2-1,CASSGGRGGYNEQFF,TGCGCCAGCAGCGGGGGGAGGGGAGGTTACAATGAGCAGTTCTTC
TRBV2,NA,NA,TRBJ1-1,CASSDVAPNTEAFF,TGTGCCAGCAGTGATGTGGCCCCGAACACTGAAGCTTTCTTT
TRBV5-3,NA,NA,TRBJ1-5,CARSLPAGLNQPQHF,TGTGCCAGAAGCCTTCCCGCAGGGCTCAATCAGCCCCAGCATTTT
TRBV19,NA,NA,TRBJ1-1,CASSPQGPNTEAFF,TGTGCCAGTTCACCCCAGGGCCCGAACACTGAAGCTTTCTTT
TRBV7-9,NA,NA,TRBJ1-1,CASSLTPGHMNTEAFF,TGTGCCAGCAGCCTAACACCGGGACACATGAACACTGAAGCTTTCTTT
TRBV19,TRBD1,NA,TRBJ2-6,CASSLGQGGSRANVLTF,TGTGCCAGTAGCCTCGGACAGGGGGGGTCTAGGGCCAACGTCCTGACTTTC
TRBV2,NA,NA,TRBJ1-4,CASRVGIPNEKLFF,TGTGCCAGCAGGGTGGGCATACCTAATGAAAAACTGTTTTTT
TRBV4-2,TRBD2,few,TRBJ2-7,CASSSQSSGGYEQYF,TGTGCCAGCAGCTCCCAGTCTAGCGGGGGATACGAGCAGTACTTC
TRBV18,TRBD1,NA,TRBJ2-3,CASSPPAGGLADTQYF,TGTGCCAGCTCACCACCGGCAGGGGGTTTGGCAGATACGCAGTATTTT
TRBV19,NA,few,TRBJ1-3,CASSTTWTVFSGNTIYF,TGTGCCAGTAGTACGACTTGGACAGTCTTCTCTGGAAACACCATATATTTT
TRBV14,TRBD2,NA,TRBJ2-5,CASSPTGGMETQYF,TGTGCCAGCAGTCCCACGGGAGGGATGGAGACCCAGTACTTC